These T cell receptor beta chains were read from a single sample in a study of cytomegalovirus exposure and HLA in healthy donors. Sequencing was performed with immunoSEQ multiplex PCR; in TCRdb, only in-frame clones are kept and a portion is missing. The sample lists 170,000 or so clones, around 73% occurring once. The sample taken for sequencing was PBMCs. Receptors were obtained from a man in his 60s in good health and CMV-seronegative. Both conserved end residues are trimmed from each CDR3.

J | V | CDR3
TRBJ2-1 | TRBV9 | ASSVGAGASYNEQF
TRBJ2-7 | TRBV6-6 | ASTGQEIFSYEQY
TRBJ2-3 | TRBV13 | ASRRPGRRDTQY
TRBJ2-7 | TRBV11-2 | ASSLVLAGDSYEQY
TRBJ1-5 | TRBV2 | ASSRDSHQPQH
TRBJ2-3 | TRBV10-3 | AIRSGSTDTQY
TRBJ2-7 | TRBV10-3 | AISESTRGSYEQY
TRBJ2-1 | TRBV29-1 | SVEVTGGNEQF
TRBJ2-7 | TRBV5-6 | ASSLTGWGDPSYEQY
TRBJ1-5 | TRBV2 | ASSDSGGGMKPQH
TRBJ2-1 | TRBV7-2 | ASSSSGRGYNEQF